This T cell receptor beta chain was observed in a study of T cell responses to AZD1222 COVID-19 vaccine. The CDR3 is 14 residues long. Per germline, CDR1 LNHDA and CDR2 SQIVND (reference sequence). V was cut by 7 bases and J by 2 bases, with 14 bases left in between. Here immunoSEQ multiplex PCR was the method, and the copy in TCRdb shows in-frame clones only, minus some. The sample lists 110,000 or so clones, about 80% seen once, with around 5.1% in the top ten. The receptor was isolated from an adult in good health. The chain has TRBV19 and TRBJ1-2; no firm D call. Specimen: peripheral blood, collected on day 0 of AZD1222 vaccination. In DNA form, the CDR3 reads TGTGCCAGTAAGGCCGAACAAGAAAACTATGGCTACACCTTC. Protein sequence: CASKAEQENYGYTF.